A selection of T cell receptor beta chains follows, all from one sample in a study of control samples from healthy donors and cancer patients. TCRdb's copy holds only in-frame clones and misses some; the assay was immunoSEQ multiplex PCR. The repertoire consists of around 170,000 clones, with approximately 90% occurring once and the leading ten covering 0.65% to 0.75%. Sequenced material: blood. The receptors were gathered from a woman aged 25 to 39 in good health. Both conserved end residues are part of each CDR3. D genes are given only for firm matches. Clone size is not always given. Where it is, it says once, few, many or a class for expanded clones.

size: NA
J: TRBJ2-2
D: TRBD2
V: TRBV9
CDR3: CASSVGGSGTGELFF
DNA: TGTGCCAGCAGCGTAGGCGGGAGTGGCACCGGGGAGCTGTTTTTT

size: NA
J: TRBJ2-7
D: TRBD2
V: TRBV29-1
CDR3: CSVEFRGGSYEQYF
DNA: TGCAGCGTTGAATTCCGGGGGGGCTCCTACGAGCAGTACTTC

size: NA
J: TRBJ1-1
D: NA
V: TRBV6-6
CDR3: CASSYPTRGLNTEAFF
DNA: TGTGCCAGCAGTTACCCGACGCGGGGACTGAACACTGAAGCTTTCTTT

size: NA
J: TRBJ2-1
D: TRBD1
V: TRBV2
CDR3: CASMDRGEGEQFF
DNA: TGTGCCAGCATGGACAGGGGGGAAGGAGAGCAGTTCTTC

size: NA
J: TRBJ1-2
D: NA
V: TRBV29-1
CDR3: CSVSSPNYGYTF
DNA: TGCAGCGTTTCATCGCCTAACTATGGCTACACCTTC

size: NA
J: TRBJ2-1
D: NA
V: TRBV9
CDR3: CASSVGAGGEQFF
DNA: TGTGCCAGCAGCGTAGGTGCAGGGGGGGAGCAGTTCTTC

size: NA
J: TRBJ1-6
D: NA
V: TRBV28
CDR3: CASSPTELLSSPLHF
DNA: TGTGCCAGCAGTCCGACAGAACTCCTAAGCTCACCCCTCCACTTT

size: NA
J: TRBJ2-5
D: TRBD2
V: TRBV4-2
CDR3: CASSQDLGGGPLETQYF
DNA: TGTGCCAGCAGCCAAGATCTTGGGGGAGGGCCCTTAGAGACCCAGTACTTC

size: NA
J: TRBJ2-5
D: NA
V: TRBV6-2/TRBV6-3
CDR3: CASSGDLARQETQYF
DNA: TGTGCCAGCAGTGGGGACTTAGCGAGGCAAGAGACCCAGTACTTC

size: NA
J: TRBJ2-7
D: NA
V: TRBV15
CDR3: CATSSHGEQYF
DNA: TGTGCCACCAGCAGTCATGGCGAGCAGTACTTC

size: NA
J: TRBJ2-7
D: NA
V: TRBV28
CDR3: CASSLGGSSSYEQYF
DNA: TGTGCCAGCAGTTTAGGCGGCTCAAGCTCCTACGAGCAGTACTTC

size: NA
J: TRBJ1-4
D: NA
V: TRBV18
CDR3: CASSPLAAGEKLFF
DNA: TGTGCCAGCTCACCATTGGCGGCCGGTGAAAAACTGTTTTTT

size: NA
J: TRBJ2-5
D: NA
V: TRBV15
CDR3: CATSRGGTGAETQYF
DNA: TGTGCCACCAGCAGAGGGGGGACGGGGGCGGAGACCCAGTACTTC

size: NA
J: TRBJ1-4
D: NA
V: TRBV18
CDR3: CASSPPNRVEKLFF
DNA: TGTGCCAGCTCCCCGCCCAACAGGGTTGAAAAACTGTTTTTT

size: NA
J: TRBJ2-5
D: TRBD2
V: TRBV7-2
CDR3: CASSQTSGVQETQYF
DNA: TGTGCCAGCAGCCAGACTAGCGGCGTACAGGAGACCCAGTACTTC

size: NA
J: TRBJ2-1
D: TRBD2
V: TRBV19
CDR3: CASSGGGEEQFF
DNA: TGTGCCAGCAGCGGGGGGGGCGAAGAGCAGTTCTTC

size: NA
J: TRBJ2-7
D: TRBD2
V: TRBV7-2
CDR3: CASSLGLAIPYEQYF
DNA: TGTGCCAGCAGCTTGGGACTAGCGATTCCCTACGAGCAGTACTTC

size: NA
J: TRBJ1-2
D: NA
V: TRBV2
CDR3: CASRALGARLGYGYTF
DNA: TGTGCCAGCAGAGCGTTGGGGGCGCGGTTAGGGTATGGCTACACCTTC

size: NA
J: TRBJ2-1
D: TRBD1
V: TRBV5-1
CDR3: CASSFAASRPGQGTYNEQFF
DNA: TGCGCCAGCAGCTTCGCCGCATCGCGCCCGGGACAGGGAACCTACAATGAGCAGTTCTTC

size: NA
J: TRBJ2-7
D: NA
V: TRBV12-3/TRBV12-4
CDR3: CASGWRPEEQYF
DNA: TGTGCCAGCGGGTGGCGGCCAGAAGAGCAGTACTTC

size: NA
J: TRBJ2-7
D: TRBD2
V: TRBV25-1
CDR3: CASSTSGTSGNEQYF
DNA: TGTGCCAGCAGCACCTCCGGGACTAGCGGGAACGAGCAGTACTTC

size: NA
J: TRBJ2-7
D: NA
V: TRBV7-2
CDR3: CASSLIYGGEQYF
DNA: TGTGCCAGCAGCTTAATCTACGGGGGAGAGCAGTACTTC

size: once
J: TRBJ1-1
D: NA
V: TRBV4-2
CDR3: CASSQETTGYTEAFF
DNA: TGTGCCAGCAGCCAAGAGACGACGGGCTACACTGAAGCTTTCTTT

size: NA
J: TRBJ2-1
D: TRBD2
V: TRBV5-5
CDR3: CASSNRLAGDNEQFF
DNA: TGTGCCAGCAGCAACCGACTAGCGGGTGACAATGAGCAGTTCTTC

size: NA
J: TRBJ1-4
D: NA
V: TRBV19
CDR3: CASSSPRRDRQRELFF
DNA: TGTGCCAGTAGTTCCCCACGAAGGGACCGCCAACGGGAACTGTTTTTT

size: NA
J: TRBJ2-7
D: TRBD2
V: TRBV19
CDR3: CASSIGSGRDREQYF
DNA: TGTGCCAGTAGTATAGGAAGCGGGAGGGACCGCGAGCAGTACTTC

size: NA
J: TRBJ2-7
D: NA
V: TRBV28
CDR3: CASNLRGYEQYF
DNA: TGTGCCAGCAACCTTAGGGGGTACGAGCAGTACTTC

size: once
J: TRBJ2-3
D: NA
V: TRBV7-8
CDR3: CASSLGLGLWGRADTQYF
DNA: TGTGCCAGCAGCTTAGGCCTCGGCCTTTGGGGGAGAGCAGATACGCAGTATTTT

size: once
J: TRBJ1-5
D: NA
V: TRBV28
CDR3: CASSFSDRFNQPQHF
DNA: TGTGCCAGCAGTTTTTCTGACAGATTCAATCAGCCCCAGCATTTT

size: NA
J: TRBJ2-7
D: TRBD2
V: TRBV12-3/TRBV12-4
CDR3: CASSLAGAQEQYF
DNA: TGTGCCAGCAGTTTGGCGGGAGCTCAGGAGCAGTACTTC

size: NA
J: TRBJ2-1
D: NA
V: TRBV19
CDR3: CASSLLGVQFF
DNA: TGTGCCAGTAGTCTGTTAGGGGTGCAGTTCTTC

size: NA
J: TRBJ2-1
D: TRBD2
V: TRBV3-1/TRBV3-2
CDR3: CASSQGTSHTVEQFF
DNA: TGTGCCAGCAGCCAAGGGACTAGCCACACTGTTGAGCAGTTCTTC

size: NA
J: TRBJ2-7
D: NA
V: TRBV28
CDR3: CASRIQGSPSYEQYF
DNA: TGTGCCAGCAGAATACAGGGATCTCCCTCCTACGAGCAGTACTTC

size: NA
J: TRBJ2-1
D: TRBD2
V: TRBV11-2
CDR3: CASSPGLAVFNEQFF
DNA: TGTGCCAGCAGCCCTGGACTAGCGGTGTTCAATGAGCAGTTCTTC

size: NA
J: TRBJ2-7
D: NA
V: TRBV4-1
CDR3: CASSPPRLNEQYF
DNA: TGCGCCAGCAGCCCCCCCCGGTTGAACGAGCAGTACTTC

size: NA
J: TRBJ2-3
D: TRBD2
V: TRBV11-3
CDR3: CASSHRLAGRTDTQYF
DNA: TGTGCCAGCAGCCACCGACTAGCGGGACGCACAGATACGCAGTATTTT

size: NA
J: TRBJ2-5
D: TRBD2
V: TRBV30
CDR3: CAWSPGTSGIGETQYF
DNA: TGTGCCTGGAGTCCTGGGACTAGCGGGATAGGGGAGACCCAGTACTTC

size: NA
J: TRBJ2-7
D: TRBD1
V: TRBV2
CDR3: CASSPPGTGIYEQYF
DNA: TGTGCCAGCAGTCCCCCCGGGACAGGGATTTACGAGCAGTACTTC

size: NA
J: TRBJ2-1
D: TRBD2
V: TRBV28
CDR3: CASSPLAGENNEQFF
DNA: TGTGCCAGCAGCCCACTGGCGGGAGAAAATAATGAGCAGTTCTTC

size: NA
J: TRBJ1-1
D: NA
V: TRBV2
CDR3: CASTQGTEAFF
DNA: TGTGCCAGCACCCAAGGGACTGAAGCTTTCTTT

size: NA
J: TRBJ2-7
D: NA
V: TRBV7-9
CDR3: CASSFPGEGYEQYF
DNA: TGTGCCAGCAGCTTCCCAGGGGAAGGGTACGAGCAGTACTTC

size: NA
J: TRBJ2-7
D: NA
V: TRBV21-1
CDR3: CASSKNRGLRGLGPPPVYEQYF
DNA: TGTGCCAGCAGCAAAAACAGAGGCTTAAGGGGACTAGGTCCCCCACCGGTCTACGAGCAGTACTTC

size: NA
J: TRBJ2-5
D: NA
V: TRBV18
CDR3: CASSPSAGPQETQYF
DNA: TGTGCCAGCTCACCATCGGCAGGCCCACAAGAGACCCAGTACTTC

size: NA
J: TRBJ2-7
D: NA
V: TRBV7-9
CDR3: CASSRVGVGEQYF
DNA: TGTGCCAGCAGTAGGGTAGGGGTTGGGGAGCAGTACTTC

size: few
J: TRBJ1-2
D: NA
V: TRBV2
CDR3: CASSWTAYGYTF
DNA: TGTGCCAGCAGCTGGACAGCCTATGGCTACACCTTC